This TCR beta chain is from a study of OX40 agonist ivuxolimab in advanced cancers. Regarding this clone: Its cognate antigen is unknown.

Overall study findings and caveats: By week 6 at 0.1 to 3.0 mg/kg, blood CD4+ and CD8+ T cells had expanded clonally. Antigens targeted by the expanded peripheral T cells were not determined.

This CDR3 is 14 amino acids long. Per germline, CDR1 SGHRS and CDR2 YFSETQ. J gave up 2 bases and V 4 bases, and 3 bases lay outside the gene matches. Sequenced by immunoSEQ multiplex PCR; TCRdb stores in-frame clones only, minus some. The sample lists some 74,000 clones; approximately 91% were seen once. The receptor comes from an adult with an advanced solid tumor such as melanoma, head and neck, liver or kidney cancer. This sample comprised CD4+ or CD8+ T cells sorted from blood, obtained in a trial of the OX40 agonist ivuxolimab. The chain has TRBV5-1 and TRBJ1-3, with TRBD1 matching 7 bases. In DNA, the CDR3 is TGCGCCAGCAGCCCGACAGGGACTGGAAACACCATATATTTT. Translated: CASSPTGTGNTIYF.